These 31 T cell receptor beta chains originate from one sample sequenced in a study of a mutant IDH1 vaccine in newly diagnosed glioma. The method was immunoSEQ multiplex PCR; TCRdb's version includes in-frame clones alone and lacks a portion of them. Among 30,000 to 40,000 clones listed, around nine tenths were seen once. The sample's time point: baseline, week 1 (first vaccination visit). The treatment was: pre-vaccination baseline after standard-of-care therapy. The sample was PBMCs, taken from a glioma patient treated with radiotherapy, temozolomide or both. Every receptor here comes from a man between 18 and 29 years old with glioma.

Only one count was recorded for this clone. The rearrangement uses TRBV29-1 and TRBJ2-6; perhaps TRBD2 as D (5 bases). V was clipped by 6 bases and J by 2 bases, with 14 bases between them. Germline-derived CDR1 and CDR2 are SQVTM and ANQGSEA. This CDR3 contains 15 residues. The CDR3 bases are TGCAGCGTCCTCGCGGGCCGCACTGGGGCCAACGTCCTGACTTTC. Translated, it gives CSVLAGRTGANVLTF.

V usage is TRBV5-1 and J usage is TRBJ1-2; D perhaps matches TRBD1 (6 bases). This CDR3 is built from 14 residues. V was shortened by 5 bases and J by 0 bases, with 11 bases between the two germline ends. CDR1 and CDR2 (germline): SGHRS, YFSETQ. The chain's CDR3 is CASRPGGSNYGYTF. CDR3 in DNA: TGCGCCAGCAGACCCGGGGGCTCTAACTATGGCTACACCTTC.

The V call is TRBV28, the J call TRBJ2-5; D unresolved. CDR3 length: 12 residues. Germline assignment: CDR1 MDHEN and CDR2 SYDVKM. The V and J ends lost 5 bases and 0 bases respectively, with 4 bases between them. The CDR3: CASSRYQETQYF. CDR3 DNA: TGTGCCAGCAGTCGCTACCAAGAGACCCAGTACTTC.

The DNA for the CDR3 is TGTGCCTGGAGTTCGGGGCGGACTGAAGCTTTCTTT. It is translated as CAWSSGRTEAFF. This chain joins TRBV30 and TRBJ1-1, with D maybe TRBD1 (5 bases). Looked up from germline, CDR1 is GTSNPN and CDR2 is SVGIG (reference sequence). V dropped 2 bases and J dropped 5 bases, with 9 bases sitting between them. This CDR3 has 12 amino acids.

This CDR3 is CAIAPGPTNGELFF. CDR3 DNA sequence: TGTGCCATCGCTCCGGGACCCACCAACGGGGAGCTGTTTTTT. V usage is TRBV10-3 and J usage is TRBJ2-2, with D possibly being TRBD1 or TRBD2 (5 bases each). CDR3 length: 14 amino acids. Germline-derived CDR1 and CDR2 are ENHRY and SYGVKD. Deletions cut 8 bases from V and 7 bases from J, with 17 bases between.

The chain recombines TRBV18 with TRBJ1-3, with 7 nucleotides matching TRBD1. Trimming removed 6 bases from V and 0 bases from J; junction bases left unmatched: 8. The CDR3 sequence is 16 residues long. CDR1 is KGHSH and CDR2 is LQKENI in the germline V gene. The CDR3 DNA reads TGTGCCAGCTCCACAGGGGAAGCCTCCTCTGGAAACACCATATATTTT. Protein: CASSTGEASSGNTIYF. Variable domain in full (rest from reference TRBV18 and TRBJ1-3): NAGVMQNPRHLVRRRGQEARLRCSPMKGHSHVYWYRQLPEEGLKFMVYLQKENIIDESGMPKERFSAEFPKEGPSILRIQQVVRGDSAAYFCASSTGEASSGNTIYFGEGSWLTVV.

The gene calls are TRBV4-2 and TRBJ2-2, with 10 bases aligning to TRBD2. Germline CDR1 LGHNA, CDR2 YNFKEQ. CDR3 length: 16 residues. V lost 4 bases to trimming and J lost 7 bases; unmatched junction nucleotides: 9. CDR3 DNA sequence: TGTGCCAGCAGCCCGGACAGCGGGAGGGCCGGCGGGGAGCTGTTTTTT. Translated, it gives CASSPDSGRAGGELFF.

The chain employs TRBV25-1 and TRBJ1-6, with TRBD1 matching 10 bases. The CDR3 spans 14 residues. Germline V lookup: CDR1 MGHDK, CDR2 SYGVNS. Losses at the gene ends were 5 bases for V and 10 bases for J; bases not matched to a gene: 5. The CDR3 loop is CASSTRTGGSPLHF. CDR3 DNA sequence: TGTGCCAGCAGTACACGGACAGGGGGATCACCCCTCCACTTT.

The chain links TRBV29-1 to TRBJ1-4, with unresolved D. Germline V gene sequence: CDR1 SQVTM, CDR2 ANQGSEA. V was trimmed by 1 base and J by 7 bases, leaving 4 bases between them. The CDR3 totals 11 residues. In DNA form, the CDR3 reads TGCAGCGTTGAAGGGGCTGAAAAACTGTTTTTT. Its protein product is CSVEGAEKLFF.

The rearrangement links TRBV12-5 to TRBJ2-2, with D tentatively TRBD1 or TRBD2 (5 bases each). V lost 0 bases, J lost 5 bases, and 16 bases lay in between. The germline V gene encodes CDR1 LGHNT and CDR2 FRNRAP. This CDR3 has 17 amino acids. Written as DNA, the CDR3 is TGTGCTAGTGGTTTGGTACTAGGGGTTGTTGGGACCGGGGAGCTGTTTTTT. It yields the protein CASGLVLGVVGTGELFF.

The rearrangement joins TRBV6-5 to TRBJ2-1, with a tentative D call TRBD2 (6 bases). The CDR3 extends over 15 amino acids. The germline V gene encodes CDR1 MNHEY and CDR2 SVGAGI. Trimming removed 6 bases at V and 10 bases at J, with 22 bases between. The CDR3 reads CASSPDSWFSGEQFF. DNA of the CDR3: TGTGCCAGCAGCCCAGATAGTTGGTTTAGCGGCGAGCAGTTCTTC.

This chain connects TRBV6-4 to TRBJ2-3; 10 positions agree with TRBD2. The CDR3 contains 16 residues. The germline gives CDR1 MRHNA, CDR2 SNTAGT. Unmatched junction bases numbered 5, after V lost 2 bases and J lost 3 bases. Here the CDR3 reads CASSDESGRGTDTQYF. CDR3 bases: TGTGCCAGCAGTGACGAAAGCGGGAGGGGAACAGATACGCAGTATTTT.

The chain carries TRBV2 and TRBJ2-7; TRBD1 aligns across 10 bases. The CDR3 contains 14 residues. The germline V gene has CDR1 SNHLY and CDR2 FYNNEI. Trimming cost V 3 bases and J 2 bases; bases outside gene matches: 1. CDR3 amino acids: CASSEDRGAYEQYF. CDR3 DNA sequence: TGTGCCAGCAGTGAGGACAGGGGGGCCTACGAGCAGTACTTC.

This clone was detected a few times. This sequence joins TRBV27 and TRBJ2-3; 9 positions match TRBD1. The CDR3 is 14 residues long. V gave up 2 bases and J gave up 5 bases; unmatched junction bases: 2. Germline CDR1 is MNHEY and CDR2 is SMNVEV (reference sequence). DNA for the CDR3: TGTGCCAGCAGTTTAGACAGGGGGAAAGATACGCAGTATTTT. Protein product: CASSLDRGKDTQYF.

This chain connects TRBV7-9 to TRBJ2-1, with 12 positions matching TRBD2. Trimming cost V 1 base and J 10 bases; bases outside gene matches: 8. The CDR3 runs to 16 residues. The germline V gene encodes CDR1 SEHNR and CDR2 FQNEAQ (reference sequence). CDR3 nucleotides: TGTGCCAGCAGCTTAGGGGTGGGACTAGCGGGCCGAGAGCAGTTCTTC. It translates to CASSLGVGLAGREQFF.

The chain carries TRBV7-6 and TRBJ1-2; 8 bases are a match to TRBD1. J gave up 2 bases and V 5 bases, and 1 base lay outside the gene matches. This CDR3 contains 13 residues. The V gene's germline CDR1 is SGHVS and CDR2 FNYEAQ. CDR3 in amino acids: CASSRTGNYGYTF. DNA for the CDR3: TGTGCCAGCAGCCGGACAGGGAACTATGGCTACACCTTC.

The CDR3 spells CSVEGLDIEAFF. Here the CDR3 DNA reads TGCAGCGTTGAAGGTTTGGACATAGAAGCTTTCTTT. V gene TRBV29-1 combines with J gene TRBJ1-1, with D perhaps matching TRBD1 (5 bases). CDR1 is SQVTM and CDR2 is ANQGSEA in the germline V gene. V lost 1 base to trimming and J lost 8 bases, with 11 bases between them. There are 12 residues in the CDR3. Variable domain in full (rest from reference TRBV29-1 and TRBJ1-1): SAVISQKPSRDICQRGTSLTIQCQVDSQVTMMFWYRQQPGQSLTLIATANQGSEATYESGFVIDKFPISRPNLTFSTLTVSNMSPEDSSIYLCSVEGLDIEAFFGQGTRLTVV.

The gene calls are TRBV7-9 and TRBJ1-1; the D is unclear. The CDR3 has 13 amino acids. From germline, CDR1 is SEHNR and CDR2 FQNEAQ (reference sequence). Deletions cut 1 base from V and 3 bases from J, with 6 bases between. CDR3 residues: CASSLERYTEAFF. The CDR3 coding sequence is TGTGCCAGCAGCTTAGAACGATACACTGAAGCTTTCTTT.

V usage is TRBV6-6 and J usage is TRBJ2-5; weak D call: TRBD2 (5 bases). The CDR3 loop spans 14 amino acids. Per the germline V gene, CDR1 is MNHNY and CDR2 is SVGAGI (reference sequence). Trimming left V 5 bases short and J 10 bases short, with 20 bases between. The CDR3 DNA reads TGTGCCAGCAGTCGACCTGAAGGCCCCGGGGACCAGTACTTC. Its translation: CASSRPEGPGDQYF.

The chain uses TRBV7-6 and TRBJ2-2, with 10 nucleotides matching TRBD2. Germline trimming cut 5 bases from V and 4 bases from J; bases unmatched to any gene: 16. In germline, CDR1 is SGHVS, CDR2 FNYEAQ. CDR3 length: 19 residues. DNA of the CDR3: TGTGCCAGCAGCAAGATAGGTCCTAGCGGGAGAAGAGGCACCGGGGAGCTGTTTTTT. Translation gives CASSKIGPSGRRGTGELFF. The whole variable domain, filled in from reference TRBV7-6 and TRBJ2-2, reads GAGVSQSPRYKVTKRGQDVALRCDPISGHVSLYWYRQALGQGPEFLTYFNYEAQQDKSGLPNDRFSAERPEGSISTLTIQRTEQRDSAMYRCASSKIGPSGRRGTGELFFGEGSRLTVL.

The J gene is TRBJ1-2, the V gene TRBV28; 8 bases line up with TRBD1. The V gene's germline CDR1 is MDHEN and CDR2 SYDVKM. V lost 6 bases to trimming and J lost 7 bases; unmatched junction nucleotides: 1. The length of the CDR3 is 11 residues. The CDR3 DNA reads TGTGCCAGCAGCGACAGGGGTGGCTACACCTTC. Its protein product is CASSDRGGYTF.

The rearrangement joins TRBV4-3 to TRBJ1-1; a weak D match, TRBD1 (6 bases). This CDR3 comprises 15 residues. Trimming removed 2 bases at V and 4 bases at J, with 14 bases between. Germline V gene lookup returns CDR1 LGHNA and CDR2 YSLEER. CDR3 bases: TGCGCCAGCAGCCAATATCTGGACAGTAGCACTGAAGCTTTCTTT. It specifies CASSQYLDSSTEAFF.

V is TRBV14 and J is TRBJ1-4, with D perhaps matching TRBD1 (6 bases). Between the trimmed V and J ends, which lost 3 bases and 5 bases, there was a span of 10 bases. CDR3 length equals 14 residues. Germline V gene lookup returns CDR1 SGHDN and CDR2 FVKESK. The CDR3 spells CASSQRRGNEKLFF. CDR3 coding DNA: TGTGCCAGCAGCCAGCGGAGGGGGAATGAAAAACTGTTTTTT.

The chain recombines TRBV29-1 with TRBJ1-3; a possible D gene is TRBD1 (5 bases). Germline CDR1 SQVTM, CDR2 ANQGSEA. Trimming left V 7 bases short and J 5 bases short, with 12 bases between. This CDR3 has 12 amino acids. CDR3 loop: CSGGTDRNTIYF. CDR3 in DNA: TGCAGCGGGGGGACGGACCGAAACACCATATATTTT.

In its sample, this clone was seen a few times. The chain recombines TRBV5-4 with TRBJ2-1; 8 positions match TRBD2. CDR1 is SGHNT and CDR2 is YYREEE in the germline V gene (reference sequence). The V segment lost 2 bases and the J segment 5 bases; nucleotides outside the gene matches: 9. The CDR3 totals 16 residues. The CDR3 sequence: CASSFGDGRANNEQFF. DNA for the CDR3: TGTGCCAGCAGCTTTGGGGACGGGAGGGCCAACAATGAGCAGTTCTTC.

The CDR3 bases are TGTGCCTGGCAGGGGCCCCTGAACACTGAAGCTTTCTTT. Translation: CAWQGPLNTEAFF. This chain connects TRBV30 to TRBJ1-1, with D possibly matching TRBD1 (6 bases). The CDR3 has 13 amino acids. V gave up 5 bases and J gave up 0 bases, with 10 bases separating them. In germline, CDR1 is GTSNPN, CDR2 SVGIG (reference sequence).

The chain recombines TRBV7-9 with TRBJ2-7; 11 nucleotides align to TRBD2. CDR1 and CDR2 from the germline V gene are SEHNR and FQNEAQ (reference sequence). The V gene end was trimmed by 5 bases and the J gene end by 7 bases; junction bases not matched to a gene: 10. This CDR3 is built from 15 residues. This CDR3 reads CASSQGTSGGREQYF. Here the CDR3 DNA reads TGTGCCAGCAGCCAAGGGACTAGCGGAGGAAGGGAGCAGTACTTC.

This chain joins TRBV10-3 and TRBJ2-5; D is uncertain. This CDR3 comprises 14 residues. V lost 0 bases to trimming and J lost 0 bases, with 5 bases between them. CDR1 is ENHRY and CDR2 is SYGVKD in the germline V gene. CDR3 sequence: CAISESNNQETQYF. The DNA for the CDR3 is TGTGCCATCAGTGAGTCGAACAACCAAGAGACCCAGTACTTC.

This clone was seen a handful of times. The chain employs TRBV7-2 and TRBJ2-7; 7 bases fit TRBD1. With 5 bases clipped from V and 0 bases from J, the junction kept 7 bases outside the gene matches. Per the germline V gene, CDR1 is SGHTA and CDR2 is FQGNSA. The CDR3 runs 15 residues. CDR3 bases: TGTGCCAGCAGCCGCCTACAGGGGATCTCCTACGAGCAGTACTTC. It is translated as CASSRLQGISYEQYF.

The CDR3 here is CASSVRDYEQYF. The CDR3 DNA reads as TGTGCCAGCAGCGTCCGTGATTACGAGCAGTACTTC. The chain links TRBV2 to TRBJ2-7, with D unclear. Germline CDR1 is SNHLY and CDR2 is FYNNEI. The CDR3 totals 12 residues. V was trimmed by 6 bases and J by 4 bases, leaving 10 bases between them.

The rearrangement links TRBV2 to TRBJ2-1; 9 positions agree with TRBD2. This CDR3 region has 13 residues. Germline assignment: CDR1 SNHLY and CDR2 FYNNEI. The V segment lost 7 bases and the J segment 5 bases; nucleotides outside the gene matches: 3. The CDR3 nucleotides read TGTGCCAGCACCCAGCGGGAGGACAATGAGCAGTTCTTC. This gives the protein CASTQREDNEQFF.